This is a list of T cell receptor beta chains from one sample in a study of shared clonotypes between healthy human individuals. Repertoires were generated with immunoSEQ multiplex PCR, while TCRdb's copy carries only in-frame clones and drops some. The sample carries about 1.1 million clones, approximately 80% recorded once. Sequencing was done on a sample of memory CD4+ T cells from PBMCs. These receptors originate from a man aged 18 to 30 in good health. Some clones in this sample may be carry-over from other donors' samples. Each CDR3 is given with its conserved first and last residue. The D gene is left open where the match is weak. Part of the rows lack a size; the others show once, few, many or a class for expanded clones.

TRBJ2-3 | many | . | TRBV5-1 | CASSPGTITDTQYF | TGCGCCAGCAGCCCCGGGACCATCACAGATACGCAGTATTTT
TRBJ1-4 | . | . | TRBV6-1 | CASSEFVGNNEKLFF | TGTGCCAGCAGTGAATTTGTCGGAAATAATGAAAAACTGTTTTTT
TRBJ2-2 | . | TRBD2 | TRBV5-1 | CASSFLLAGEVGELFF | TGCGCCAGCAGCTTCCTACTAGCGGGAGAGGTCGGGGAGCTGTTTTTT
TRBJ2-3 | . | . | TRBV30 | CAWSVGDTQYF | TGTGCCTGGAGTGTGGGGGATACGCAGTATTTT
TRBJ2-5 | many | . | TRBV19 | CASSIKGPETQYF | TGTGCCAGTAGTATAAAGGGTCCAGAGACCCAGTACTTC
TRBJ2-2 | few | . | TRBV9 | CASSPTGGLNTGELFF | TGTGCCAGCAGCCCAACCGGGGGACTTAACACCGGGGAGCTGTTTTTT
TRBJ2-7 | . | TRBD2 | TRBV15 | CATSRGTSEDYEQYF | TGTGCCACCAGCAGAGGGACTAGCGAGGACTACGAGCAGTACTTC
TRBJ1-1 | . | TRBD1 | TRBV29-1 | CSVSDREDTEAFF | TGCAGCGTGTCGGACAGGGAAGACACTGAAGCTTTCTTT
TRBJ1-4 | . | TRBD1 | TRBV9 | CASSISPGQGEKLFF | TGTGCCAGCAGCATTTCACCGGGACAGGGAGAAAAACTGTTTTTT
TRBJ1-4 | . | . | TRBV19 | CASSLDEKLFF | TGTGCCAGTAGTCTCGATGAAAAACTGTTTTTT
TRBJ1-5 | . | . | TRBV19 | CASTWGQTNQPQHF | TGTGCCAGCACCTGGGGGCAGACAAATCAGCCCCAGCATTTT
TRBJ2-7 | . | . | TRBV15 | CATSRRGYEQYF | TGTGCCACCAGCAGGAGAGGATACGAGCAGTACTTC
TRBJ1-2 | . | . | TRBV5-6 | CASSSERAGYTF | TGTGCCAGCAGCTCCGAGCGAGCGGGCTACACCTTC
TRBJ2-4 | . | TRBD2 | TRBV18 | CASSPSQTSGGRLAKNIQYF | TGTGCCAGCTCACCGTCGCAGACTAGCGGGGGCCGGTTAGCCAAAAACATTCAGTACTTC
TRBJ2-7 | once | TRBD2 | TRBV9 | CASSVTSGSYEQYF | TGTGCCAGCAGCGTAACTAGCGGGTCCTACGAGCAGTACTTC
TRBJ1-3 | many | . | TRBV9 | CASSGVPGLSGNTIYF | TGTGCCAGCAGCGGAGTCCCCGGACTCTCTGGAAACACCATATATTTT
TRBJ1-1 | . | TRBD1 | TRBV25-1 | CASSETQGAITEAFF | TGTGCCAGCAGTGAGACACAGGGGGCCATCACTGAAGCTTTCTTT
TRBJ2-7 | . | . | TRBV28 | CASRGGGWRADSYEQYF | TGTGCCAGCAGGGGGGGTGGCTGGAGGGCCGACTCCTACGAGCAGTACTTC